This TCR beta chain emerged from a study of OX40 agonist ivuxolimab in advanced cancers. CDR1 and CDR2 from the germline V gene are SNHLY and FYNNEI. This CDR3 contains 14 residues. V lost 5 bases to trimming and J lost 4 bases, with 9 bases between them. The data were produced by immunoSEQ multiplex PCR, yet TCRdb's version contains in-frame clones alone and is incomplete. The table lists 85,000 to 100,000 clones, about 87% of them singletons. The sequences come from CD4+ or CD8+ T cells sorted from blood, collected in a trial of the OX40 agonist ivuxolimab. The chain couples TRBV2 to TRBJ1-6, with D possibly being TRBD1 (5 bases). This receptor was obtained from an adult with an advanced solid tumor such as melanoma, head and neck, liver or kidney cancer. The CDR3 nucleotides read TGTGCCAGCAGTCAGGGAATATATAATTCACCCCTCCACTTT. This translates into CASSQGIYNSPLHF.